This T cell receptor beta chain was identified in a study of T cell responses to AZD1222 COVID-19 vaccine. This clone was recorded once. The antigen is unknown. Trimming left V 3 bases short and J 6 bases short, with 6 bases between. Germline V CDR1 and CDR2: MDHEN, SYDVKM. This CDR3 is 12 amino acids long. Notes on the study in general: Clonal diversity was possibly underestimated, and white British individuals and females predominated among donors. CD4 TCRs linked to vaccination spanned spike, dominating at 160-218 and 743-854. The number of AZD1222 recipients seropositive at baseline was only 6 or 7. Spike-specific TCR repertoires showed rising breadth and depth after two AZD1222 doses.

Profiled with immunoSEQ multiplex PCR; TCRdb holds only in-frame clones, not every one. The table has some 93,000 clones, around nine tenths seen once. The J gene is TRBJ1-5, the V gene TRBV28, with D unclear. The sequence was obtained from an adult who received the AZD1222 COVID-19 vaccine. The sequenced sample was peripheral blood, obtained 28 days after the second AZD1222 dose. CDR3 sequence: CASSLVLQPQHF. As DNA, the CDR3 is TGTGCCAGCAGTTTGGTCCTTCAGCCCCAGCATTTT.